What follows describes a single TCR beta chain. These data are taken from a study of control samples from healthy donors and cancer patients. TCRdb keeps only in-frame clones here, not all; method: immunoSEQ multiplex PCR. The profile covers roughly 100,000 clones, with roughly 80% appearing a single time and under 15% taken by the ten largest. V was clipped by 8 bases and J by 0 bases; unmatched bases: 10. Germline V gene data show CDR1 as KGHSH and CDR2 as LQKENI. The CDR3 is made up of 17 amino acids. This clonotype originated in a woman aged 45-65 years in good health. Sequences were obtained from blood. The chain is built from TRBV18 and TRBJ2-1, with TRBD1 matching 10 bases. The CDR3 bases are TGTGCCAGCGACGGCGACAGGGGGCTTAGCTCCTACAATGAGCAGTTCTTC. Its translation is CASDGDRGLSSYNEQFF.